The TCR beta chain described here comes from a study of T cell responses to AZD1222 COVID-19 vaccine. Whole-study findings and limits: In a largely white British group with more females than males, clonal diversity was possibly underestimated. Close to half of spike-specific TCRs reportedly recognize unmutated variant regions. Across spike, vaccine-associated CD4 TCRs were found, dominant at 160-218 and 743-854.

Sequenced by immunoSEQ multiplex PCR; TCRdb stores in-frame clones only, minus some. The sample holds about 190,000 clones; more than 75% are singletons and the top ten take roughly 0.99%. Notes on this clone: Its antigen is not known.

This CDR3 has 17 residues. Germline-derived CDR1 and CDR2 are LGHDT and YNNKEL (reference sequence). Trimming removed 1 base from V and 2 bases from J; junction bases left unmatched: 8. The TCR originated in an adult in good health. Sequencing used peripheral blood, obtained on day 0 of AZD1222 vaccination. The chain has TRBV3-1 (or the pseudogene TRBV3-2) and TRBJ2-3; 8 bases match TRBD2. CDR3 protein: CASSQASGAGATDTQYF. The CDR3 DNA reads as TGTGCCAGCAGCCAAGCGTCTGGAGCGGGGGCCACAGATACGCAGTATTTT.